The 3 T cell receptor beta chains below were found in one sample sequenced in a study of human T cells and chemical hapten exposure. MiXCR, run by TCRdb on the RACE reads, gives a single entry per CDR3 protein. The repertoire consists of 150,000 to 200,000 distinct CDR3 sequences, with roughly 14% occurring once and the leading ten covering 1.7%. Described time point: patch test 1, 2 weeks after DPC sensitization. Treatment described: therapeutic diphenylcyclopropenone sensitization with weekly scalp DPC. The sequencing here drew on whole blood, taken in connection with sensitization to the hapten diphenylcyclopropenone (DPC). The receptors originated from a woman in her 30s with alopecia areata. Some clones in this sample may be carry-over from other donors' samples.

The chain carries TRBV5-1 and TRBJ2-7, with 12 nucleotides matching TRBD1. Germline V gene sequence: CDR1 SGHRS, CDR2 YFSETQ. Trimming cost V 4 bases and J 7 bases; bases outside gene matches: 9. The CDR3 runs 15 residues. For the CDR3, the DNA is TGCGCCAGCAGCGTCCCGGGACAGGGGGCCGGAGAGCAGTACTTC. Its translation: CASSVPGQGAGEQYF.

V usage is TRBV27 and J usage is TRBJ2-1; D is perhaps TRBD2 (6 bases). This CDR3 comprises 16 residues. Germline CDR1 is MNHEY and CDR2 is SMNVEV (reference sequence). The ends were cut back, 9 bases at V and 2 bases at J, with 20 bases in the middle. In DNA form, the CDR3 reads TGTGCCAGAAATCTCTGGGGCGGGAATACCTACAATGAGCAGTTCTTC. Translation: CARNLWGGNTYNEQFF.

The J gene is TRBJ2-1, the V gene TRBV3-1; D might be TRBD1 (6 bases). V was cut by 0 bases and J by 3 bases, with 12 bases left in between. The germline V gene encodes CDR1 LGHDT and CDR2 YNNKEL (reference sequence). There are 16 residues in the CDR3. The CDR3 spells CASSQDLSDSYNEQFF. The CDR3, as DNA: TGTGCCAGCAGCCAAGATCTTTCGGACAGCTACAATGAGCAGTTCTTC.